A single sample gave rise to the 8 T cell receptor beta chains below, sequenced in a study of blood T cell repertoires in COVID-19. Only in-frame clones appear in the TCRdb table, and some are missing; sequencing was by immunoSEQ multiplex PCR. The table lists roughly 91,000 clones, 82% of them singletons. Specimen: peripheral blood. These receptors all stem from an elderly woman with acute or convalescent COVID-19.

This chain links TRBV29-1 with TRBJ2-7; 10 bases map to TRBD1. The germline gives CDR1 SQVTM, CDR2 ANQGSEA. V lost 3 bases to trimming and J lost 4 bases; unmatched junction nucleotides: 6. The length of the CDR3 is 14 residues. CDR3 nucleotide sequence: TGCAGCGTTGATGGGACAGGGGAGCAGTACGAGCAGTACTTC. It encodes CSVDGTGEQYEQYF.

The chain combines TRBV4-1 with TRBJ1-2; tentatively, D is TRBD1 (6 bases). Germline CDR1 and CDR2: MGHRA and YSYEKL. V lost 2 bases and J lost 4, with 11 bases in between. The CDR3 loop spans 14 amino acids. The CDR3 is CASSQRLQGYGYTF. CDR3 sequence (DNA): TGCGCCAGCAGCCAAAGACTACAGGGCTATGGCTACACCTTC.

Points on this clone: Distinct nucleotide sequences in the sample also encode this CDR3. V gene TRBV20-1 combines with J gene TRBJ2-3; TRBD1 might be the D (6 bases). The CDR3 runs 11 residues. V lost 3 bases and J 6 bases, leaving 7 bases between the germline ends. Germline V lookup: CDR1 DFQATT, CDR2 SNEGSKA (reference sequence). DNA for the CDR3: TGCAGTGCTAGTAGGGGGGATACGCAGTATTTT. This codes for CSASRGDTQYF.

The rearrangement joins TRBV12-3 or TRBV12-4 to TRBJ1-5, with TRBD1 matching 7 bases. There are 12 residues in the CDR3. Losses at the gene ends were 8 bases for V and 7 bases for J; bases not matched to a gene: 5. The CDR3 loop is CASGAGGQPQHF. The CDR3 bases are TGTGCCAGCGGGGCAGGGGGGCAGCCCCAGCATTTT.

This chain uses TRBV5-1 with TRBJ1-1; 7 bases align to TRBD1. CDR3 length: 14 amino acids. Germline CDR1 is SGHRS and CDR2 is YFSETQ. V gave up 2 bases and J gave up 1 base; unmatched junction bases: 2. Here the CDR3 DNA reads TGCGCCAGCAGCTTCACAGGGGAGAACACTGAAGCTTTCTTT. It translates to CASSFTGENTEAFF. The variable domain in full, completed from reference TRBV5-1 and TRBJ1-1, reads KAGVTQTPRYLIKTRGQQVTLSCSPISGHRSVSWYQQTPGQGLQFLFEYFSETQRNKGNFPGRFSGRQFSNSRSEMNVSTLELGDSALYLCASSFTGENTEAFFGQGTRLTVV.

The chain couples TRBV6-5 to TRBJ1-1, with D possibly TRBD1 on 6 matching bases. The CDR3 runs 15 residues. V was shortened by 7 bases and J by 0 bases, with 15 bases between the two germline ends. Germline CDR1 is MNHEY and CDR2 is SVGAGI. The DNA for the CDR3 is TGTGCCAGCACAGGGGCACCTCCCATGAACACTGAAGCTTTCTTT. Translated, it gives CASTGAPPMNTEAFF.

The chain joins TRBV11-3 to TRBJ2-1; TRBD2 matches 10 bases. The CDR3 is made up of 17 amino acids. Trimming removed 5 bases from V and 0 bases from J; junction bases left unmatched: 7. Germline CDR1 and CDR2: SGHNT and YENEEA. For the CDR3, the DNA is TGTGCCAGCAGCCCTGGGACTAGCGAGAGCTCCTACAATGAGCAGTTCTTC. Translation: CASSPGTSESSYNEQFF.

The CDR3 DNA reads as TGTGCCAGCAGCTTGGGGGCGGGGACGACGAACACCGGGGAGCTGTTTTTT. Its translation is CASSLGAGTTNTGELFF. This chain joins TRBV5-4 and TRBJ2-2; maybe TRBD2 (6 bases). V dropped 0 bases and J dropped 0 bases, with 12 bases sitting between them. Per germline, CDR1 SGHNT and CDR2 YYREEE (reference sequence). The CDR3 has 17 amino acids.